This T cell receptor beta chain emerged from a study of blood T cell repertoires in COVID-19. Study-level information: PBMCs, B-cell-depleted T cells, or T cells were the source of the cDNA or gDNA that made up the material.

Trimming at V came to 1 base and at J to 7 bases, leaving 3 bases not matched to a gene. Germline values: CDR1 MNHNS, CDR2 SASEGT. This CDR3 has 13 residues. Generated by immunoSEQ multiplex PCR, the TCRdb table keeps only in-frame clones and is missing some. The data contain 95,000 to 100,000 clones, about 89% of them singletons. Input material: peripheral blood. The chain joins TRBV6-1 to TRBJ1-2; TRBD1 agrees at 7 bases. The sequence was collected from a woman aged 30 to 39 with acute or convalescent COVID-19. CDR3 sequence (DNA): TGTGCCAGCAGTGAAGACAGGGGATTTGGCTACACCTTC. Translating it yields CASSEDRGFGYTF.